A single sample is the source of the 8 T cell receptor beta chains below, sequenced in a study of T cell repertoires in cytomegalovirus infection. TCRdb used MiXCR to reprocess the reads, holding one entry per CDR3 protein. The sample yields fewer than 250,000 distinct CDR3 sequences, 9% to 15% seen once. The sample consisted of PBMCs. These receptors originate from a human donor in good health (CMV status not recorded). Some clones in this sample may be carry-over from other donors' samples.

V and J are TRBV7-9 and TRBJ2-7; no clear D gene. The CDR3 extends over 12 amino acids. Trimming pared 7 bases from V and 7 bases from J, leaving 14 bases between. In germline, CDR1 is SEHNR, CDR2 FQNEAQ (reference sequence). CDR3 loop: CASTPRVGEQYF. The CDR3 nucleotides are TGTGCCAGCACCCCTAGGGTGGGAGAGCAGTACTTC.

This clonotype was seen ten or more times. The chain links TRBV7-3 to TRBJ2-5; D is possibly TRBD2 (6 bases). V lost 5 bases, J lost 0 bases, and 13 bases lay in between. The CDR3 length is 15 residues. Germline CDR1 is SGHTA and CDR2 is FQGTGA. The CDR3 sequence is CASSPVRGNQETQYF. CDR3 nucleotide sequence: TGTGCCAGCAGCCCCGTCCGGGGGAACCAAGAGACCCAGTACTTC.

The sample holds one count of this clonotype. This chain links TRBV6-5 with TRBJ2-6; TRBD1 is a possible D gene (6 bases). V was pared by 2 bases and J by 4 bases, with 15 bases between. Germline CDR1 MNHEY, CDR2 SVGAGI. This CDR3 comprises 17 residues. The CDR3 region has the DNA TGTGCCAGCAGTTACGTTAGCACAGGGTCCGGGGCCAACGTCCTGACTTTC. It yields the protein CASSYVSTGSGANVLTF.

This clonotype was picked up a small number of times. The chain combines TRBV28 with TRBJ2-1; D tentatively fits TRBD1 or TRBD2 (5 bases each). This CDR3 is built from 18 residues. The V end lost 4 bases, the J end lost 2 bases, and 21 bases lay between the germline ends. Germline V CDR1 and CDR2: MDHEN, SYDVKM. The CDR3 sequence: CASSSIRRQGYTYNEQFF. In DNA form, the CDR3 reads TGTGCCAGCAGTTCTATACGGAGGCAGGGATATACCTACAATGAGCAGTTCTTC.

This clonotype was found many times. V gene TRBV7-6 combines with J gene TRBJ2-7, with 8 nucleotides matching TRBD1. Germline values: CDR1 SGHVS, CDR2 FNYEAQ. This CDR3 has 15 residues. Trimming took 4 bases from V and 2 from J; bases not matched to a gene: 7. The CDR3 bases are TGTGCCAGCAGCTCCCCGACAGGGGCGACCTACGAGCAGTACTTC. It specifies CASSSPTGATYEQYF.

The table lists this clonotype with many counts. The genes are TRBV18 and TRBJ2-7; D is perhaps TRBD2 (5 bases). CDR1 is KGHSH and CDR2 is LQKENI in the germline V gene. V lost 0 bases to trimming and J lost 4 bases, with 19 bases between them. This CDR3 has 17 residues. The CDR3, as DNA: TGTGCCAGCTCACCACCGTCCAGAGCGGATGGGAGTTACGAGCAGTACTTC. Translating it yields CASSPPSRADGSYEQYF.

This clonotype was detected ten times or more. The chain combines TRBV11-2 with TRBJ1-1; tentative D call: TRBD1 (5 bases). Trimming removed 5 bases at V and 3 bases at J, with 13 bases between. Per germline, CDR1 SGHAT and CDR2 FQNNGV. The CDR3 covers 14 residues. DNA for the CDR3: TGTGCCAGCAGCGTACAGGCCCGGGACACTGAAGCTTTCTTT. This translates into CASSVQARDTEAFF.

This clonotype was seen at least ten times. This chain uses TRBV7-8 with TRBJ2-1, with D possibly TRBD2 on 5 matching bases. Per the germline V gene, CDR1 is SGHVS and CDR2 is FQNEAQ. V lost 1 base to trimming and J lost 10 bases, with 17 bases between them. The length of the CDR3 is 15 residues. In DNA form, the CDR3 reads TGTGCCAGCAGCTTAGGAGGTAGCTGGAGCGGCGAGCAGTTCTTC. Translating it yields CASSLGGSWSGEQFF.